These 18 T cell receptor beta chains originate from one sample sequenced in a study of neurological immune-mediated disorders. TCRdb called the 5' RACE reads again in MiXCR, with one record for every CDR3 protein. The sample carries approximately 20,000 distinct CDR3 sequences, 6% to 8.5% recorded once. Material: CD8+ T cells from blood. The receptors originated from a woman aged 25 to 39 with HTLV-1-associated myelopathy (HAM/TSP).

The V and J genes are TRBV5-1 and TRBJ1-2, with D possibly TRBD1 on 6 matching bases. Trimming took off 4 bases at V and 4 bases at J, with 8 bases between the two ends. The length of the CDR3 is 12 residues. Germline V gene data show CDR1 as SGHRS and CDR2 as YFSETQ. The CDR3 coding sequence is TGCGCCAGCAGCATAGGGGGCTATGGCTACACCTTC. Translation gives CASSIGGYGYTF. The full variable domain, rest sourced from reference TRBV5-1 and TRBJ1-2, is KAGVTQTPRYLIKTRGQQVTLSCSPISGHRSVSWYQQTPGQGLQFLFEYFSETQRNKGNFPGRFSGRQFSNSRSEMNVSTLELGDSALYLCASSIGGYGYTFGSGTRLTVV.

There are many counts of this clonotype. The chain links TRBV20-1 to TRBJ2-1; 7 bases are a match to TRBD2. CDR3 length: 16 residues. With V trimmed by 0 bases and J by 6 bases, 11 bases remained unmatched. CDR1 and CDR2 from the germline V gene are DFQATT and SNEGSKA (reference sequence). CDR3 DNA: TGCAGTGCTAGAGATCTCGGGAGCGGGGAGGGCAATGAGCAGTTCTTC. It translates to CSARDLGSGEGNEQFF.

This clonotype was detected many times. CDR3 amino acids: CASSSTTGGYGYTF. The CDR3 nucleotides read TGTGCCAGCAGCTCGACGACAGGGGGCTATGGCTACACCTTC. This sequence joins TRBV9 and TRBJ1-2; TRBD1 matches 9 bases. CDR1 and CDR2 from the germline V gene are SGDLS and YYNGEE. This CDR3 region has 14 residues. J gave up 4 bases and V 4 bases, and 5 bases lay outside the gene matches.

By proportion, this clonotype is medium-sized. This sequence joins TRBV15 and TRBJ1-1, with 7 bases aligning to TRBD1. This CDR3 is built from 16 residues. Germline lookup yields CDR1 LNHNV and CDR2 YYDKDF (reference sequence). The V and J ends lost 8 bases and 0 bases, in that order; junction bases with no gene match: 12. This chain's CDR3 is CATAGGGEEVNTEAFF. The CDR3 nucleotides read TGTGCCACCGCAGGAGGGGGCGAAGAAGTGAACACTGAAGCTTTCTTT.

This clonotype was detected ten times or more. The chain carries TRBV13 and TRBJ2-1; D remains ambiguous. Trimming removed 5 bases at V and 4 bases at J, with 18 bases between. The CDR3 runs to 16 residues. CDR1 and CDR2 from the germline V gene are PRHDT and FYEKMQ (reference sequence). CDR3 nucleotides: TGTGCCAGCAGCCTAAGCGAGGTCGGTCTATACAATGAGCAGTTCTTC. This gives the protein CASSLSEVGLYNEQFF.

This clonotype has at least ten counts. The gene calls are TRBV10-3 and TRBJ2-3; tentative D call: TRBD2 (5 bases). The CDR3 is 15 residues long. V lost 0 bases to trimming and J lost 8 bases, with 15 bases between them. CDR1 ENHRY and CDR2 SYGVKD come from the germline V gene. The CDR3 DNA reads TGTGCCATCAGTGAGTCGATCCTAGCTGGAGGTACGCAGTATTTT. This gives the protein CAISESILAGGTQYF.

There are many counts of this clonotype. The CDR3 reads CASSTRGQGDTEAFF. The CDR3 DNA follows: TGTGCCAGCAGCACCCGGGGACAGGGGGACACTGAAGCTTTCTTT. This chain uses TRBV7-9 with TRBJ1-1; 11 positions agree with TRBD1. The germline gives CDR1 SEHNR, CDR2 FQNEAQ (reference sequence). This CDR3 region has 15 residues. V dropped 5 bases and J dropped 3; count of bases not matched to a gene: 5.

This clonotype was found many times. V and J are TRBV9 and TRBJ2-1; TRBD2 matches 8 bases. The CDR3 loop spans 15 amino acids. Unmatched junction bases numbered 2, after V lost 0 bases and J lost 3 bases. Germline V lookup: CDR1 SGDLS, CDR2 YYNGEE. Here the CDR3 DNA reads TGTGCCAGCAGCGTAGCCGGGGGGGACTACAATGAGCAGTTCTTC. This codes for CASSVAGGDYNEQFF.

This clonotype was picked up many times. The chain employs TRBV5-1 and TRBJ2-7; perhaps TRBD1 as D (6 bases). This CDR3 spans 14 amino acids. Germline CDR1 reads SGHRS; CDR2 reads YFSETQ. Trimming cost V 1 base and J 0 bases, with 8 bases left between them. CDR3: CASSLTGSSYEQYF. The CDR3 coding sequence is TGCGCCAGCAGCTTGACAGGGTCCTCCTACGAGCAGTACTTC.

In its sample, this clonotype was seen many times. This chain joins TRBV5-1 and TRBJ2-7, with TRBD2 matching 9 bases. V shed 2 bases and J 3 bases; nucleotides not matched to a gene: 6. This CDR3 comprises 15 residues. CDR1 and CDR2 (germline): SGHRS, YFSETQ. CDR3: CASSFPSGGHYEQYF. DNA for the CDR3: TGCGCCAGCAGCTTCCCCAGCGGGGGGCACTACGAGCAGTACTTC.

In this sample, this clonotype turned up many times. The chain couples TRBV30 to TRBJ2-1; 8 positions match TRBD1. V trimming: 2 bases; J trimming: 7 bases; junction bases outside the gene matches: 10. The CDR3 is 15 residues long. The germline V gene has CDR1 GTSNPN and CDR2 SVGIG (reference sequence). The CDR3: CAWSRGTGAANEQFF. The CDR3 coding sequence is TGTGCCTGGAGTCGCGGGACAGGTGCAGCTAATGAGCAGTTCTTC.

The table lists this clonotype with many counts. The chain uses TRBV5-1 and TRBJ1-2, with TRBD1 as a possible D gene (6 bases). CDR1 is SGHRS and CDR2 is YFSETQ in the germline V gene. CDR3 length: 14 residues. Trimming left V 1 base short and J 4 bases short, with 11 bases between. CDR3 coding DNA: TGCGCCAGCAGCTTGATCGGGGGCAGCTATGGCTACACCTTC. Its protein is CASSLIGGSYGYTF.

This clonotype was recorded many times. The rearrangement links TRBV9 to TRBJ1-4, with 11 bases aligning to TRBD1. The CDR3 contains 18 residues. Trimming removed 0 bases from V and 1 base from J; junction bases left unmatched: 5. CDR1 SGDLS and CDR2 YYNGEE come from the germline V gene. CDR3 in amino acids: CASSVDGQGAGTNEKLFF. As DNA, the CDR3 is TGTGCCAGCAGCGTAGATGGACAGGGGGCTGGAACTAATGAAAAACTGTTTTTT.

CDR3 in amino acids: CASSYVFGSGDQPQHF. The DNA for the CDR3 is TGTGCCAGCAGTTACGTTTTTGGGTCCGGGGATCAGCCCCAGCATTTT. V usage is TRBV6-2 or TRBV6-3 and J usage is TRBJ1-5, with D uncertain. Trimming pared 2 bases from V and 5 bases from J, leaving 16 bases between. The CDR3 runs 16 residues. Germline lookup yields CDR1 MNHEY and CDR2 SVGEGT.

This clonotype came up many times. This chain uses TRBV15 with TRBJ2-3; no reliable D call. This CDR3 spans 15 amino acids. V lost 8 bases and J 1 base, leaving 16 bases between the germline ends. CDR1 is LNHNV and CDR2 is YYDKDF in the germline V gene (reference sequence). CDR3 region: CATDHDWQGTDTQYF. CDR3 bases: TGTGCCACCGATCATGACTGGCAGGGCACAGATACGCAGTATTTT.

This clonotype came up many times. The CDR3: CASSLVGARDFITYEQYF. The CDR3 DNA reads as TGTGCCAGCAGCTTGGTGGGGGCGCGCGACTTCATAACCTACGAGCAGTACTTC. The rearrangement links TRBV5-5 to TRBJ2-7; weak D call: TRBD1 (6 bases). V dropped 0 bases and J dropped 2 bases, with 21 bases sitting between them. The CDR3 extends over 18 amino acids. Germline V gives CDR1 SGHKS, CDR2 YYEKEE (reference sequence).

This clonotype was detected many times. V gene TRBV5-1 combines with J gene TRBJ2-1, with D hard to call. The CDR3 spans 19 residues. Germline V CDR1 and CDR2: SGHRS, YFSETQ. Deletions cut 4 bases from V and 4 bases from J, with 27 bases between. The CDR3: CASSGMSFGWRNTYNEQFF. In DNA form, the CDR3 reads TGCGCCAGCAGCGGGATGTCGTTTGGGTGGCGGAACACTTACAATGAGCAGTTCTTC.

This clonotype was counted ten times or more. V usage is TRBV15 and J usage is TRBJ1-5; D is unresolved. Germline-derived CDR1 and CDR2 are LNHNV and YYDKDF (reference sequence). Between the trimmed V and J ends, which lost 4 bases and 4 bases, there was a span of 11 bases. This CDR3 comprises 14 residues. CDR3 DNA: TGTGCCACCAGCATCGCTCTGGGTAATCAGCCCCAGCATTTT. Amino acids: CATSIALGNQPQHF.